A single TCR beta chain is shown here with its context. The antigen is not known. TCRdb's copy holds only in-frame clones and misses some; the assay was immunoSEQ multiplex PCR. The table includes 16,000 or so clones, around 73% detected once. These data originate in a study of CD4 T cells in relation to SARS-CoV-2 and coronaviruses. Study overall: PBMCs were cultured with antigen for nine to ten days before TCR beta sequencing.

V was cut by 6 bases and J by 3 bases, with 11 bases left in between. CDR3 length: 13 amino acids. From germline, CDR1 is WSHSY and CDR2 SAAADI. Unexposed donor CD4+ T cells date from about 2011-2018, before the COVID-19 pandemic. Isolation of CD4+ T cells took place after roughly nine days in culture. The receptor's source is a human donor in good health. Sequenced input: CD4+ T cells from PBMCs, cultured in vitro. The rearrangement uses TRBV10-2 and TRBJ1-1; D uncertain. The CDR3 region is CASRTFGDTEAFF. The CDR3, as DNA: TGCGCCAGCAGGACCTTTGGGGACACTGAAGCTTTCTTT.